This T cell receptor (beta chain) appears in the sequencing data of a study of T cells after yellow fever vaccination. V lost 4 bases and J lost 7; bases outside the gene matches: 12. CDR3 length equals 16 residues. Germline loops: CDR1 KGHDR, CDR2 SFDVKD. At least ten counts were recorded for this clonotype. TCRdb reanalysed the 5' RACE reads using MiXCR and keeps one entry per CDR3 protein. This table holds about 73,000 distinct CDR3 sequences, almost 8% found once. The rearrangement uses TRBV24-1 and TRBJ2-1, with 7 bases that match TRBD1. This TCR was sampled from a man under 40 who received the YFV17D yellow fever vaccine. The specimen was CD8+ T cells sorted from PBMCs, collected on the day of the yellow fever booster vaccination. The CDR3 loop is CATSDLQGPMGNEQFF. The CDR3 DNA is TGTGCCACCAGTGACCTACAGGGGCCGATGGGGAATGAGCAGTTCTTC.